A selection of T cell receptor beta chains follows, all from one sample in a study of blood T cell repertoires in COVID-19. TCRdb's table, derived via immunoSEQ multiplex PCR, lists solely in-frame clones and lacks some. The table includes roughly 140,000 clones, roughly four fifths detected once. The sample taken for sequencing was peripheral blood. These receptors all come from a woman of 80 years or more with acute or convalescent COVID-19. The CDR3 runs from the conserved cysteine through the conserved F or W. The order of the fields is V gene, CDR3 length, D gene, CDR3 protein. A D gene is named only where the DNA matches it firmly.

v_gene: TRBV7-6
len: 13
d_gene: -
CDR3aa: CASSAMGARGYTF

v_gene: TRBV4-1
len: 17
d_gene: -
CDR3aa: CASSPVGRGRTNYGYTF

v_gene: TRBV12-3/TRBV12-4
len: 13
d_gene: -
CDR3aa: CASRQGLKETQYF

v_gene: TRBV30
len: 13
d_gene: -
CDR3aa: CAWSHRVGQPQHF

v_gene: TRBV19
len: 17
d_gene: TRBD2
CDR3aa: CASSIFPSSGGANEQFF

v_gene: TRBV4-1
len: 19
d_gene: -
CDR3aa: CASSQDWPRGYLDQETQYF

v_gene: TRBV2
len: 12
d_gene: -
CDR3aa: CASRGEGNTIYF

v_gene: TRBV18
len: 15
d_gene: -
CDR3aa: CASSPAGGSNQPQHF

v_gene: TRBV3-1/TRBV3-2
len: 14
d_gene: -
CDR3aa: CASSRRTANYGYTF

v_gene: TRBV6-5
len: 15
d_gene: -
CDR3aa: CASMINTATNEKLFF

v_gene: TRBV2
len: 13
d_gene: -
CDR3aa: CASSPKYYNEQFF

v_gene: TRBV2
len: 14
d_gene: TRBD2
CDR3aa: CASSERLARNEQFF

v_gene: TRBV5-6
len: 13
d_gene: TRBD2
CDR3aa: CASSLLSGSALYF

v_gene: TRBV5-1
len: 15
d_gene: TRBD1
CDR3aa: CASSHTWTGTGELFF

v_gene: TRBV19
len: 18
d_gene: -
CDR3aa: CASTTRREINRWGEKLFF

v_gene: TRBV28
len: 13
d_gene: -
CDR3aa: CASSLKFSAEQYF

v_gene: TRBV4-1
len: 14
d_gene: -
CDR3aa: CASSQDPGSDTQYF

v_gene: TRBV7-8
len: 16
d_gene: -
CDR3aa: CASSFNQGFSNQPQHF

v_gene: TRBV5-1
len: 16
d_gene: TRBD1
CDR3aa: CASSPTAGTENTEAFF

v_gene: TRBV7-2
len: 14
d_gene: -
CDR3aa: CASSLRRGAGEQFF

v_gene: TRBV5-1
len: 14
d_gene: TRBD1
CDR3aa: CASGTGGRREKLFF

v_gene: TRBV4-2
len: 16
d_gene: -
CDR3aa: CASSQDRGLGNSPLHF

v_gene: TRBV19
len: 15
d_gene: TRBD1
CDR3aa: CASSLRQGARYGYTF

v_gene: TRBV3-1/TRBV3-2
len: 15
d_gene: TRBD2
CDR3aa: CASSQAGGDTGELFF

v_gene: TRBV4-1
len: 16
d_gene: TRBD2
CDR3aa: CASSQEGRGGPYEQFF

v_gene: TRBV7-2
len: 13
d_gene: -
CDR3aa: CASSLAWRYEQYF

v_gene: TRBV19
len: 15
d_gene: TRBD2
CDR3aa: CASRARGLAGFKQYF

v_gene: TRBV23-1
len: 16
d_gene: -
CDR3aa: CASSQFRVFIQETQYF

v_gene: TRBV6-5
len: 13
d_gene: TRBD2
CDR3aa: CASRPNSGREQFF

v_gene: TRBV13
len: 15
d_gene: TRBD2
CDR3aa: CASSFLAAFYNEQFF

v_gene: TRBV6-6
len: 15
d_gene: -
CDR3aa: CASSIPDRGYTEAFF

v_gene: TRBV5-1
len: 15
d_gene: TRBD1
CDR3aa: CASSPRQGSVVGYTF

v_gene: TRBV7-9
len: 18
d_gene: -
CDR3aa: CASSPSGHPRRGANVLTF

v_gene: TRBV7-8
len: 14
d_gene: -
CDR3aa: CASSLATGVAEAFF

v_gene: TRBV19
len: 11
d_gene: -
CDR3aa: CASSSNYEQYF

v_gene: TRBV11-2
len: 18
d_gene: -
CDR3aa: CASSALIWGVTHLRGQYF

v_gene: TRBV5-1
len: 19
d_gene: TRBD2
CDR3aa: CASSLEGGGLAGGKNEQFF

v_gene: TRBV6-6
len: 12
d_gene: -
CDR3aa: CASSYPGGGYTF

v_gene: TRBV19
len: 11
d_gene: -
CDR3aa: CASSIFDEQFF

v_gene: TRBV7-2
len: 14
d_gene: -
CDR3aa: CASSPVTRGNIQYF

v_gene: TRBV5-6
len: 14
d_gene: TRBD1
CDR3aa: CASSPRTGQETQYF

v_gene: TRBV27
len: 16
d_gene: TRBD1
CDR3aa: CASSYNPRTGGNEQFF

v_gene: TRBV6-2/TRBV6-3
len: 15
d_gene: -
CDR3aa: CASSTRQGSNQPQHF

v_gene: TRBV19
len: 18
d_gene: TRBD1
CDR3aa: CASSIARTGVYVTYGYTF

v_gene: TRBV4-1
len: 13
d_gene: -
CDR3aa: CASSQAVPEKLFF

v_gene: TRBV18
len: 12
d_gene: -
CDR3aa: CASSPGQNTQFF

v_gene: TRBV11-2
len: 14
d_gene: -
CDR3aa: CASTDGGPNEKLFF

v_gene: TRBV24-1
len: 12
d_gene: -
CDR3aa: CATRGEVPPQHF

v_gene: TRBV5-1
len: 14
d_gene: TRBD1
CDR3aa: CASTQGQGPYEQYF

v_gene: TRBV10-3
len: 17
d_gene: -
CDR3aa: CAISEVGVRKTNEKLFF

v_gene: TRBV20-1
len: 13
d_gene: TRBD2
CDR3aa: CSASVLAGYEQYF

v_gene: TRBV5-1
len: 15
d_gene: TRBD1
CDR3aa: CASSLAGTGVSPLHF

v_gene: TRBV6-5
len: 12
d_gene: TRBD1
CDR3aa: CASGTVNSPLHF

v_gene: TRBV7-9
len: 14
d_gene: -
CDR3aa: CASSPPLGPDTQYF

v_gene: TRBV11-2
len: 16
d_gene: TRBD1
CDR3aa: CASSLDGRQGAKPVNF

v_gene: TRBV7-9
len: 14
d_gene: TRBD1
CDR3aa: CASSVDRERQTQYF

v_gene: TRBV2
len: 13
d_gene: -
CDR3aa: CASSGPPTYEQYF

v_gene: TRBV5-1
len: 14
d_gene: -
CDR3aa: CASSFGQPNTEAFF

v_gene: TRBV5-6
len: 13
d_gene: -
CDR3aa: CASSLALKDTQYF